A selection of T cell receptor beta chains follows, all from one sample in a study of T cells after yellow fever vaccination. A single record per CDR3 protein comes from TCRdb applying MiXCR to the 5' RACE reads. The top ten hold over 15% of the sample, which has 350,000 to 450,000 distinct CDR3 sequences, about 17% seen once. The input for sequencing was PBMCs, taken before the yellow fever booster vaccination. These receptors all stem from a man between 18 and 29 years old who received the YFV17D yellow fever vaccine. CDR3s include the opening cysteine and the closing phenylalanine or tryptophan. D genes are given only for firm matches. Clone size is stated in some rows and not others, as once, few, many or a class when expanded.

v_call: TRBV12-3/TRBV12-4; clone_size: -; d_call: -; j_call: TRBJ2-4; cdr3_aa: CASSFKVAVAADIQYF; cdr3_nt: TGTGCCAGCAGTTTTAAGGTGGCAGTGGCTGCGGACATTCAGTACTTC
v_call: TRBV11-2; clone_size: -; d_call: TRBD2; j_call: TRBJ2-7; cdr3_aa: CASSLERTSDEQYF; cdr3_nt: TGTGCCAGCAGCTTAGAGCGGACTAGCGACGAGCAGTACTTC
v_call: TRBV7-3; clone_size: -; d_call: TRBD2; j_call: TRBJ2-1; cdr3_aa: CSSSSLARDEQFF; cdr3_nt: TGTTCCAGCAGCTCACTAGCGAGGGATGAGCAGTTCTTC
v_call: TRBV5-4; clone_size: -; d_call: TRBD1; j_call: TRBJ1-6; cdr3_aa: CASSPDPGQGKDYNSPLHF; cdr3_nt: TGTGCCAGCAGCCCAGATCCGGGACAGGGGAAGGACTATAATTCACCCCTCCACTTT
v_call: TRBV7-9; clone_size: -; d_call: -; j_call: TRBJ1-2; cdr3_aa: CASSLYRGKSYGYTF; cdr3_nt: TGTGCCAGCAGCTTATATAGGGGGAAGAGCTATGGCTACACCTTC
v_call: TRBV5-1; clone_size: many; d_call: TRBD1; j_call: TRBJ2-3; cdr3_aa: CASSKGQRTDTQYF; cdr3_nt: TGCGCCAGCAGCAAGGGACAGCGCACAGATACGCAGTATTTT
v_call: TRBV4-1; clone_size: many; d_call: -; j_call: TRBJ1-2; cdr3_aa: CASSLPSAGAPGYTF; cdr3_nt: TGCGCCAGCAGCCTCCCCTCGGCAGGGGCGCCCGGCTACACCTTC
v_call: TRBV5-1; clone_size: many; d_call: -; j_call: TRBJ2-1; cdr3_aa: CASSLEFREQFF; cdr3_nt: TGCGCCAGCAGCTTGGAGTTTCGCGAGCAGTTCTTC
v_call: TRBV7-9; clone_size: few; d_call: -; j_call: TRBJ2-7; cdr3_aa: CASSSPQSYEQYF; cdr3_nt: TGTGCCAGCAGCTCTCCACAATCCTACGAGCAGTACTTC
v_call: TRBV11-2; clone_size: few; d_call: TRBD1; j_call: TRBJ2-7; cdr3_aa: CASSQRQGFSYEQYF; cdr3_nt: TGTGCCAGCAGCCAGAGACAGGGATTCTCCTACGAGCAGTACTTC
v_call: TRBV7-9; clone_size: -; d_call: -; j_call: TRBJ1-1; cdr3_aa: CASSSATGLNTEAFF; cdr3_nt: TGTGCCAGCAGCTCCGCGACAGGTCTGAACACTGAAGCTTTCTTT
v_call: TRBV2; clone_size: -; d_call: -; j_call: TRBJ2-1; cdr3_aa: CASTGGYEQFF; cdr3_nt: TGTGCCAGCACTGGGGGTTATGAGCAGTTCTTC
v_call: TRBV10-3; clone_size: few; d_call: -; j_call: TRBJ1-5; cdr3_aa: CAISHRTENQPQHF; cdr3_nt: TGTGCCATCAGCCATAGGACAGAGAATCAGCCCCAGCATTTT